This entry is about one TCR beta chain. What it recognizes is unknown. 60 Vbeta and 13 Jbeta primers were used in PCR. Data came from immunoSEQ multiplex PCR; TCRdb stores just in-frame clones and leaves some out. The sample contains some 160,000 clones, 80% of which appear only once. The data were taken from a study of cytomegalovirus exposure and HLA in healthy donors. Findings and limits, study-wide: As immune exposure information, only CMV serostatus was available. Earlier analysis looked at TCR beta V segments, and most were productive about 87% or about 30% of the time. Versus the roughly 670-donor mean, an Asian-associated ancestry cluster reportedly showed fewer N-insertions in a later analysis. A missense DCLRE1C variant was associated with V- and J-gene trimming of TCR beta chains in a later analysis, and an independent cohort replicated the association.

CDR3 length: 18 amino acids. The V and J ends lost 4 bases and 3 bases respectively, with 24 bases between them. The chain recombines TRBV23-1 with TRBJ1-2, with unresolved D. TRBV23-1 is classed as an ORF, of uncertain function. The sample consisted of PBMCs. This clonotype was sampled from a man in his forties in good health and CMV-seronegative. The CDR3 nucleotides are TGCGCCAGCAGTCGGCAGTCCCGGCGCAGAATACAGCACTATGGCTACACCTTC. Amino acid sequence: CASSRQSRRRIQHYGYTF.